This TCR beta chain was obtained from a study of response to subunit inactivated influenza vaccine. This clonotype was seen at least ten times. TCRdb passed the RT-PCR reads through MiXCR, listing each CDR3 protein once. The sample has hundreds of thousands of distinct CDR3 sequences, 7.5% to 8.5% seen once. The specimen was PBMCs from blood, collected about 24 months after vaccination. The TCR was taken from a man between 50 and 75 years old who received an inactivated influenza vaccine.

The CDR3 loop reads CASSLQREVYNEQFF. DNA for the CDR3: TGTGCCAGCAGTTTACAGCGGGAAGTCTACAATGAGCAGTTCTTC. The chain carries TRBV28 and TRBJ2-1; TRBD2 aligns across 7 bases. The CDR3 extends over 15 amino acids. The junction had 4 bases not matched to a gene; V was cut back by 2 bases and J by 3 bases. Germline V CDR1 and CDR2: MDHEN, SYDVKM.